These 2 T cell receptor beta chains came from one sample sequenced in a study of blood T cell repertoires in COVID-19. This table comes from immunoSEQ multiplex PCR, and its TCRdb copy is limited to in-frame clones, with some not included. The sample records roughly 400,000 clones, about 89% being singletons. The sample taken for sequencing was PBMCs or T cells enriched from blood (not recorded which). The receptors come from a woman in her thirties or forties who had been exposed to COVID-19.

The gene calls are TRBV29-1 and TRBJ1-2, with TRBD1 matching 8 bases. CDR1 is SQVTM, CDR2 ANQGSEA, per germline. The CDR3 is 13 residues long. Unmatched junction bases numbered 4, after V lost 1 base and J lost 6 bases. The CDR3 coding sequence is TGCAGCGTTGAAGCCAGGGGGCAACATGGCTACACCTTC. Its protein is CSVEARGQHGYTF.

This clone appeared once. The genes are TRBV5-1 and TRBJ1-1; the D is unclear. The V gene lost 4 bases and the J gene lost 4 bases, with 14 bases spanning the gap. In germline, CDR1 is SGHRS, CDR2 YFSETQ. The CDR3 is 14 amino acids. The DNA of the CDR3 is TGCGCCAGCAGCGAACAGCCTTCTCCCACTGAAGCTTTCTTT. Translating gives CASSEQPSPTEAFF.